The 17 T cell receptor beta chains below come from one sample, sequenced in a study of glioma-infiltrating T cells. The iRepertoire nested amplicon-rescue multiplex PCR amplified TCR alpha and beta CDR3s from RNA. From the multiplex PCR reads, TCRdb called clonotypes with MiXCR, one entry per CDR3 protein. This table holds more than 110,000 distinct CDR3 sequences, approximately 40% found once. The sample taken for sequencing was glioma tissue, nonneoplastic brain tissue, or PBMCs (not recorded which). These receptors were collected from a human donor with low-grade glioma or glioblastoma, undergoing nonglioma brain surgery, or in good health (not recorded which).

This clonotype was counted a single time. The CDR3 protein is CASSLGLAKTSTDTQYF. CDR3 DNA: TGTGCCAGCAGCCTCGGACTAGCGAAGACTAGCACAGATACGCAGTATTTT. The rearrangement uses TRBV4-2 and TRBJ2-3; TRBD2 matches 9 bases. The CDR3 has 17 residues. Germline trimming cut 4 bases from V and 0 bases from J; bases unmatched to any gene: 8. Germline V gene lookup returns CDR1 LGHNA and CDR2 YNFKEQ.

This clonotype was observed at least ten times. The chain couples TRBV7-2 to TRBJ1-3; D not resolved. V shed 3 bases and J shed 6 bases, with 6 bases lying between them. CDR1 is SGHTA and CDR2 is FQGNSA in the germline V gene. This CDR3 comprises 12 residues. The CDR3 loop reads CASSFDPNTIYF. The CDR3, as DNA: TGTGCCAGCAGCTTCGACCCAAACACCATATATTTT.

This clonotype was found a few times. J is TRBJ2-1 and V is TRBV7-3, with a tentative D call TRBD2 (6 bases). V was trimmed by 0 bases and J by 8 bases, leaving 17 bases between them. Germline CDR1 SGHTA, CDR2 FQGTGA. This CDR3 region has 16 residues. The CDR3 DNA reads TGTGCCAGCAGCTTAACGGGGGACTCCTTAGTCCATGAGCAGTTCTTC. This gives the protein CASSLTGDSLVHEQFF.

As regards this clonotype: At one end, the junction sequence differs from germline, possibly due to a read error. The genes are TRBV6-1 and TRBJ2-7, with D possibly matching TRBD1 (6 bases). This CDR3 has 13 residues. Germline loops: CDR1 MNHNS, CDR2 SASEGT. In nucleotides, the CDR3 is TGTGCCAGCAGAATACAGGGATCCTACGAGCGGTACTTC. Translation: CASRIQGSYERYF.

Ten or more counts support this clonotype. The chain recombines TRBV28 with TRBJ1-1; TRBD1 is a possible D gene (5 bases). This CDR3 region has 12 residues. Germline V gives CDR1 MDHEN, CDR2 SYDVKM. Trimming pared 10 bases from V and 5 bases from J, leaving 14 bases between. CDR3 DNA: TGTGCCACAGGCCTGGGGGGGACTGAAGCTTTCTTT. It translates to CATGLGGTEAFF. Full variable domain (missing parts from reference TRBV28 and TRBJ1-1): DVKVTQSSRYLVKRTGEKVFLECVQDMDHENMFWYRQDPGLGLRLIYFSYDVKMKEKGDIPEGYSVSREKKERFSLILESASTNQTSMYLCATGLGGTEAFFGQGTRLTVV.

V is TRBV28 and J is TRBJ2-5; D might be TRBD2 (6 bases). The germline CDR1 and CDR2 sequences are MDHEN and SYDVKM. There are 13 residues in the CDR3. Trimming cost V 5 bases and J 4 bases, with 11 bases left between them. CDR3 nucleotides: TGTGCCAGCAGTAGGGACTTCCTAGAGACCCAGTACTTC. The encoded protein is CASSRDFLETQYF.

This clonotype was observed a handful of times. The CDR3 sequence is CATSETLGGQFF. CDR3 sequence (DNA): TGTGCCACCAGTGAAACCCTAGGAGGGCAGTTCTTC. This chain links TRBV24-1 with TRBJ2-1; D is perhaps TRBD2 (5 bases). The germline V and J ends were trimmed by 4 bases and 12 bases, with 12 bases remaining between them. The CDR3 is 12 residues long. Germline assignment: CDR1 KGHDR and CDR2 SFDVKD.

The CDR3 loop reads CSGTGTGGLADTQYF. CDR3 DNA: TGCAGTGGGACCGGGACAGGGGGACTAGCGGATACGCAGTATTTT. This rearrangement joins TRBV20-1 to TRBJ2-3, with D perhaps TRBD1 (11 bases). V was pared by 7 bases and J by 6 bases, with 23 bases between. This CDR3 region has 15 residues. Germline CDR1 is DFQATT and CDR2 is SNEGSKA (reference sequence).

This clonotype was observed a handful of times. This chain connects TRBV6-2 or TRBV6-3 to TRBJ1-1, with a tentative D call TRBD1 (5 bases). The CDR3 is 12 residues long. Germline V CDR1 and CDR2: MNHEY, SVGEGT. V lost 2 bases and J 8 bases, leaving 9 bases between the germline ends. The CDR3 region is CASSYRGAEAFF. CDR3 nucleotide sequence: TGTGCCAGCAGTTACAGGGGAGCAGAAGCTTTCTTT.

V is TRBV20-1 and J is TRBJ2-7; D gene ambiguous. The CDR3 is 14 residues long. Trimming took 2 bases from V and 2 from J, leaving 13 bases between them. Germline CDR1 is DFQATT and CDR2 is SNEGSKA (reference sequence). CDR3 sequence reads: CSARPRPGAYEQYF. The CDR3 nucleotides read TGCAGTGCTAGACCAAGACCCGGAGCCTACGAGCAGTACTTC.

The chain employs TRBV4-1 and TRBJ1-2; 8 bases fit TRBD1. The length of the CDR3 is 14 residues. Trimming removed 2 bases from V and 4 bases from J; junction bases left unmatched: 3. The germline gives CDR1 MGHRA, CDR2 YSYEKL. For the CDR3, the DNA is TGCGCCAGCAGCCAACCGGACAGGGCCTATGGCTACACCTTC. It specifies CASSQPDRAYGYTF.

The CDR3 DNA reads TGTGCCAGCAAGGTAGCGGGGTACAATGAGCAGTTCTTC. Its protein product is CASKVAGYNEQFF. The V and J genes are TRBV12-3 or TRBV12-4 and TRBJ2-1; TRBD2 agrees at 8 bases. CDR3 length: 13 residues. V trimming: 7 bases; J trimming: 4 bases; junction bases outside the gene matches: 3.

This clonotype was observed a few times. The chain couples TRBV6-2 or TRBV6-3 to TRBJ2-5; 8 positions match TRBD2. This CDR3 is built from 14 residues. V gave up 6 bases and J gave up 5 bases; unmatched junction bases: 8. Per the germline V gene, CDR1 is MNHEY and CDR2 is SVGEGT. The CDR3 DNA follows: TGTGCCAGCAGCCAAACTAGCGGTCTGGAGACCCAGTACTTC. Translation: CASSQTSGLETQYF.

In its sample, this clonotype was seen a few times. The genes are TRBV6-2 or TRBV6-3 and TRBJ1-5; D not certain. CDR3 length: 12 amino acids. Trimming removed 5 bases from V and 3 bases from J, with 5 bases in between. Looked up from germline, CDR1 is MNHEY and CDR2 is SVGEGT. CDR3 coding DNA: TGTGCCAGCAGTCTCGCCAATCAGCCCCAGCATTTT. Encoded protein: CASSLANQPQHF.

V and J are TRBV6-6 and TRBJ1-2; 9 bases map to TRBD1. Trimming cost V 0 bases and J 5 bases; bases outside gene matches: 1. The germline V gene encodes CDR1 MNHNY and CDR2 SVGAGI (reference sequence). The CDR3 is 14 amino acids. The CDR3 sequence is CASSYSTGGYGYTF. The CDR3 DNA is TGTGCCAGCAGTTACTCGACAGGGGGGTATGGCTACACCTTC.

The gene calls are TRBV27 and TRBJ1-5; 7 positions agree with TRBD1. The V segment lost 0 bases and the J segment 7 bases; nucleotides outside the gene matches: 9. The CDR3 covers 16 residues. Germline loops: CDR1 MNHEY, CDR2 SMNVEV (reference sequence). CDR3 protein: CASSLSGGGARQPQHF. For the CDR3, the DNA is TGTGCCAGCAGTTTATCGGGAGGGGGCGCGAGGCAGCCCCAGCATTTT.

The chain uses TRBV6-2 or TRBV6-3 and TRBJ2-3; D is unclear. This CDR3 has 15 amino acids. V was cut by 0 bases and J by 6 bases, with 13 bases left in between. Per germline, CDR1 MNHEY and CDR2 SVGEGT. The CDR3 loop reads CASSYSNSEGDTQYF. The CDR3 bases are TGTGCCAGCAGTTACTCGAATTCTGAAGGGGATACGCAGTATTTT.